The rows below give T cell receptor beta chains drawn from one sample of a study of control samples from healthy donors and cancer patients. Profiling relied on immunoSEQ multiplex PCR, and the TCRdb table lists in-frame clones only, not all of them. This table holds approximately 140,000 clones, about 89% found once. Specimen: blood. The receptors were gathered from a man between 18 and 35 years old in good health. The CDR3 runs from the conserved cysteine through the conserved F or W.

V gene	J gene	CDR3 protein
TRBV12-3/TRBV12-4	TRBJ1-2	CASSLGQGGYTF
TRBV5-1	TRBJ1-1	CASSWDNRDSNTEAFF
TRBV18	TRBJ2-3	CASSPTKLAGARFPDTQYF
TRBV12-3/TRBV12-4	TRBJ1-1	CASSLGDREAFF
TRBV19	TRBJ2-7	CASSLGGTSGGASPYEQYF
TRBV30	TRBJ2-6	CAWSVPSGGTARTGANVLTF
TRBV2	TRBJ2-3	CASSERGASTDTQYF
TRBV2	TRBJ1-2	CASSDYRDLGGYTF
TRBV5-4	TRBJ2-6	CASSLSSTGANVLTF
TRBV5-4	TRBJ1-4	CASSITGTAEKLFF
TRBV6-5	TRBJ1-2	CASSYSGGYGYTF
TRBV6-4	TRBJ2-7	CASRGAGLYPYEQYF
TRBV30	TRBJ1-1	CAWQPGRENTEAFF
TRBV3-1/TRBV3-2	TRBJ2-3	CASSQFSGVADTQYF
TRBV15	TRBJ1-1	CATSGRQVYTEAFF
TRBV4-3	TRBJ2-7	CASSQSWDSFQGEQYF
TRBV11-2	TRBJ1-1	CASSLGQGIPVEAFF
TRBV28	TRBJ1-5	CACTKGYQPQHF
TRBV10-3	TRBJ2-3	CAIRTTSGGASGDTQYF
TRBV7-9	TRBJ2-1	CASSPGTGEGYNEQFF
TRBV19	TRBJ2-7	CASSIDHGTSGAYEQYF
TRBV6-5	TRBJ2-3	CASSPYKTADTQYF
TRBV5-8	TRBJ1-2	CASSLAGGENGYTF
TRBV6-5	TRBJ2-7	CASSYRQDRGLEQYF
TRBV10-3	TRBJ1-3	CAISGGDTSSGNTIYF
TRBV5-1	TRBJ2-1	CASSLKQGAIDEQFF
TRBV10-1	TRBJ1-2	CASSESNRDGGYTF
TRBV5-6	TRBJ1-1	CASSLVGMGNTEAFF
TRBV7-2	TRBJ2-7	CASSLGGASYEQYF
TRBV30	TRBJ2-2	CAWSLPWGGRNTGELFF
TRBV3-1/TRBV3-2	TRBJ1-6	CASSQLWASYNSPLHF
TRBV14	TRBJ2-1	CASSGTPGLSYNEQFF
TRBV2	TRBJ1-4	CASSGQRLGKLFF
TRBV18	TRBJ2-3	CASSPQGSSTDTQYF
TRBV6-5	TRBJ2-3	CASSYRGRGTDTQYF
TRBV15	TRBJ1-5	CATSARGGDQPQHF
TRBV6-1	TRBJ1-5	CASSGRTGNSNQPQHF
TRBV19	TRBJ2-1	CASSTKAGASPSEQFF
TRBV2	TRBJ1-1	CASSETGEAFF
TRBV7-3	TRBJ2-2	CASSLNPRTTGELFF
TRBV28	TRBJ1-6	CASTPDRENSPLHF
TRBV5-1	TRBJ1-1	CASSPGHLNTEAFF
TRBV7-3	TRBJ1-2	CASSSGQSDYGYTF
TRBV6-1	TRBJ2-7	CASSEGTGSSYEQYF
TRBV29-1	TRBJ1-2	CSVTNGQGDYGYTF
TRBV28	TRBJ2-7	CASSSGGQGISYEQYF
TRBV25-1	TRBJ1-2	CASSWGQGGYTF
TRBV7-2	TRBJ2-5	CASSSKSGLAGRETQYF
TRBV7-7	TRBJ2-1	CASSLGLAGTHNEQFF
TRBV6-6	TRBJ2-5	CASSPGTGGMETQYF
TRBV2	TRBJ2-1	CASSTVGLAVNEQFF
TRBV7-7	TRBJ2-1	CASSHAGNYNEQFF
TRBV2	TRBJ1-1	CASVLGWNTEAFF